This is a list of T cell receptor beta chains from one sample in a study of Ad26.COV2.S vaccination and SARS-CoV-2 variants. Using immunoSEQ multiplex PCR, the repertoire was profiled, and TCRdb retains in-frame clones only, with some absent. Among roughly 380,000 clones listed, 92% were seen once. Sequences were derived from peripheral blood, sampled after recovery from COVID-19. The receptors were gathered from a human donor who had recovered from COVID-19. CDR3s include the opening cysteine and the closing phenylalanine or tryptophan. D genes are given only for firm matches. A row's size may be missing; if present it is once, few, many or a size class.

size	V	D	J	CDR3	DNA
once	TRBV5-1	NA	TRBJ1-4	CASCSFGGDEKLFF	TGCGCCAGCTGCTCCTTTGGGGGTGATGAAAAACTGTTTTTT
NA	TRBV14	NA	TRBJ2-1	CASSQDTGRGVVNEQFF	TGTGCCAGCAGCCAAGATACCGGCAGGGGGGTGGTCAATGAGCAGTTCTTC
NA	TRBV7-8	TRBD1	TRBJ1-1	CASSLGGQASRRTEAFF	TGTGCCAGCAGCTTAGGGGGACAGGCCTCCCGGCGGACTGAAGCTTTCTTT
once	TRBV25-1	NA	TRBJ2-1	CASSEGSRNEQFF	TGTGCCAGCAGTGAAGGGTCCCGGAATGAGCAGTTCTTC
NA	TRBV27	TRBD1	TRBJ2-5	CASRQGAAETQYF	TGTGCCAGCCGGCAGGGGGCTGCGGAGACCCAGTACTTC
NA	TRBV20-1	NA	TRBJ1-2	CSASLIVGYGYTF	TGCAGTGCTAGTTTAATTGTCGGCTATGGCTACACCTTC
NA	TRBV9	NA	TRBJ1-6	CASSNSSYSPLHF	TGTGCCAGCAGCAACTCCTCGTACTCACCCCTCCACTTT
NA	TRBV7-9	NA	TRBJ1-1	CASSGVGDTEAFF	TGTGCCAGCAGTGGGGTTGGAGACACTGAAGCTTTCTTT
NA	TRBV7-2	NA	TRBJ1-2	CASSTHQLTNYGYTF	TGTGCCAGCAGCACCCACCAACTTACTAACTATGGCTACACCTTC
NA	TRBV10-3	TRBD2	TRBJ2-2	CAISQRGENTGELFF	TGTGCCATCAGTCAGCGGGGGGAGAACACCGGGGAGCTGTTTTTT
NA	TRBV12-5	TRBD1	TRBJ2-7	CASAQDRYEQYF	TGTGCTAGTGCCCAGGACAGGTACGAGCAGTACTTC
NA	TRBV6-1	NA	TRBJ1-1	CASSEVEIYRVEAFF	TGTGCCAGCAGTGAAGTCGAGATTTACAGGGTAGAAGCTTTCTTT
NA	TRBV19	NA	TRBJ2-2	CASSIAGPNTGELFF	TGTGCCAGTAGTATTGCAGGGCCGAACACCGGGGAGCTGTTTTTT
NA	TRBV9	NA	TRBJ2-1	CASSVARVLGHNEQFF	TGTGCCAGCAGCGTAGCTAGGGTTTTGGGGCACAATGAGCAGTTCTTC
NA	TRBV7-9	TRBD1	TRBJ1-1	CASSRQGSRTEAFF	TGTGCCAGCAGCAGACAGGGTTCGAGGACTGAAGCTTTCTTT
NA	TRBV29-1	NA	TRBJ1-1	CSVEKGSNTEAFF	TGCAGCGTTGAAAAAGGGTCGAACACTGAAGCTTTCTTT
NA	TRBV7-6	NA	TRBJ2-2	CASSRPQGGPNTGELFF	TGTGCCAGCAGCCGCCCGCAAGGGGGGCCGAACACCGGGGAGCTGTTTTTT
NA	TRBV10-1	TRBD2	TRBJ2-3	CASSVDRGVVADTQYF	TGCGCCAGCAGTGTGGACCGGGGGGTTGTTGCAGATACGCAGTATTTT
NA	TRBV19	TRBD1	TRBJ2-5	CASSPELPGQGGWETQYF	TGTGCCAGTAGCCCCGAACTTCCCGGACAGGGAGGTTGGGAGACCCAGTACTTC
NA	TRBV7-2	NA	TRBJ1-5	CASSQTVIGQPQHF	TGTGCCAGCAGCCAGACGGTCATCGGCCAGCCCCAGCATTTT